This entry is about one TCR beta chain. The specificity of this receptor is unknown. No base quality values were provided; no much bigger clone lies one nucleotide off. The data derive from a study of naive and memory T cell subsets (TCRdb year 2017). Some background on the complete study: An open-source, UMI-based TCR alpha and beta sequencing pipeline was applied to sorted naive and memory peripheral blood T cell subsets. The functional CMV T cell responses agreed completely with IgG serology results. RNA was DNase-treated and reverse transcribed with TCR constant-region primers, mostly using SuperScript III.

CDR1 and CDR2, per the germline V gene, are KGHSH and LQKENI. V and J are truncated by 3 bases and 4 bases respectively, leaving an intervening sequence of 13 bases. Taken from cysteine to phenylalanine, the CDR3 has 15 residues. The read is trimmed to its CDR3 DNA, 45 bases read in frame from base 1. The library was made by UMI-ligation and nested PCR. The beta constant-region primer was an equimolar mix of two oligonucleotides covering both TRBC1 and TRBC2. The ligated cDNA went through four rounds of PCR with nested alpha and beta constant-region primers together with the SP2 primer. T4 RNA ligase 1 ligated a single-stranded oligonucleotide carrying the SP2 primer and a 12-nucleotide UMI to the cDNA 3' end. The ligation reaction was kept at 16 degrees C for 20-24 hours. PCR2 was usually performed as a SYBR Green qPCR and halted at a preset threshold so that over-amplification would not occur. Agencourt AMPure XP magnetic beads were used for all purifications after the first. Libraries were quantified by Qubit and checked on a TapeStation, where a main peak was expected near 650 bp. Sequencing of the pooled libraries was done on an Illumina MiSeq using v2 2x251 paired-end kits, which typically yielded about 0.85-2 million reads per sample. Each sample's library went into the pool at around 4 nM, and 5-7% PhiX was added to help with cluster recognition. Regarding the original processing steps: Decombinator assigned V and J genes to Demultiplexor-processed FASTQ reads by tag matching, allowing a single base-pair mismatch. UMIs were used by Collapsinator to correct both sequencing errors and frequency errors arising from PCR heterogeneity. TCRs were translated and CDR3s were extracted from the conserved cysteine to the FGXG phenylalanine by CDR3Translator, with non-productive sequences being flagged. Gini, Shannon entropy and inverse Simpson indices were calculated on repertoires subsampled to equal numbers of UMI-defined TCRs. Within the linear range, a power law was fitted by maximum likelihood to the distributions of clonotype abundance. When run on a single naive CD8 sample, MIGEC and the pipeline yielded similar UMI counts, similar unique TCR numbers and similar clonal distributions. In one analysis, naive TCRs that were also found in any memory subset of the same donor were excluded from the naive repertoire. Repertoires were searched for about 7,300 CMV-associated CDR3 sequences compiled from VDJdb and a published dataset. TCRdb ran its own pipeline on the public reads, namely fastp trimming at Q25 and MiXCR clone calling, and kept in-frame beta chains. Rows are combined by CDR3 protein, so each entry shows the most common genes and DNA. The V and J calls were determined by TCRdb, not by the authors. The sample table contains some 83,000 distinct CDR3 sequences; only one count was recorded for roughly 9.3% of them. Over 0.95% of the sample is in the top ten clones.

From the second PCR step onward, the TCR alpha chain libraries and the TCR beta chain libraries were amplified separately. CMV status of each donor was established by measuring IFNgamma production from CD4+ T cells after fresh PBMCs were stimulated overnight with CMV viral lysate. Miltenyi beads were used first to positively select CD4 T cells, and CD8 T cells were then positively selected from the CD4-negative fraction. After staining for CD3, CD4, CD8, CD45RA, CD27 and a live/dead dye, cells were sorted on a BD Aria II into four subsets based on CD45RA and CD27. A few healthy volunteers provided blood, and the blood of each volunteer was split into CD4 and CD8 T cells and then into four differentiation subsets. About 0.13 L of peripheral blood was collected from each donor, and PBMC were isolated from the blood using Ficoll-Paque PLUS density-gradient centrifugation. Sorted cells were lysed in RLT buffer, and RNA was extracted with a Qiagen RNeasy kit and stored at -80°C.

The investigation overall reported the following: A few larger clonotypes were present in naive repertoires, especially CD8 naive repertoires, and these clonotypes were possibly memory cells re-expressing CD45RA. The abundance of TCRs followed a power law with an exponent that differed between naive and memory subsets yet stayed consistent across the three individuals. In both CD4 and CD8 cells, a rise in Gini index and a fall in Shannon and inverse Simpson diversity were observed from naive through CM, EM and EMRA. A clonotype was defined as a single alpha or beta chain sequence rather than as a paired alpha/beta receptor. The repertoire findings for the naive and memory subsets could not be validated against a ground truth because none was available. After error correction, over 90% of naive TCR sequences appeared only once, giving much steeper abundance distributions than memory subsets. RNA-based TCR counts may be influenced by expression changes linked to T cell activation and differentiation.

The source is a human donor in good health. The rearranged chain carries TRBV18 and TRBJ1-5, and the D gene may be TRBD1, 6 bases matching. The sample was naive CD8+ T cells from blood. This specimen's cell subset or site label, interpreted: naive T cells, CD45RA high CD27+. The nucleotide sequence is given as TGTGCCAGCTCACCGGGTCGAGGGGGTAATCAGCCCCAGCATTTT. This yields the protein CASSPGRGGNQPQHF.